The 6 T cell receptor beta chains listed next were all sequenced from one sample in a study of STAT5B mutations in CD4+ large granular lymphocyte leukemia (dated by TCRdb to between 2021 and 2022). The library relied on the immunoSEQ multiplex PCR assay. TCRdb mirrors the immuneACCESS table, restricted to in-frame sequences. Some clones are absent from its copies; in checked studies, under half trace to an unresolved V gene, and the reason for the others is unknown. Recorded for this sample are 25,000 to 40,000 clones; roughly 76% of them occurred a single time. Together, the top ten hold approximately 4.7% of the sample. Sequencing was carried out using CD4+ T cells from blood buffy coats. These receptors all stem from a human donor in good health.

This chain connects TRBV28 to TRBJ2-5, with D perhaps TRBD2 (6 bases). The germline V gene has CDR1 MDHEN and CDR2 SYDVKM. CDR3 length: 14 residues. V dropped 4 bases and J dropped 5 bases, with 14 bases sitting between them. The CDR3 nucleotides are TGTGCCAGCAGTTCTAGCGATACGGGCGAGACCCAGTACTTC. This sequence encodes CASSSSDTGETQYF.

This clone was seen only once. The V gene is TRBV5-4, the J gene TRBJ1-2, with 10 bases matching TRBD1. The germline gives CDR1 SGHNT, CDR2 YYREEE (reference sequence). This CDR3 has 16 residues. The V segment lost 0 bases and the J segment 4 bases; nucleotides outside the gene matches: 6. As DNA, the CDR3 is TGTGCCAGCAGCTTGGCTGGGGACAGGGGTTTCTATGGCTACACCTTC. It translates to CASSLAGDRGFYGYTF.

This clone was seen only a few times. The V and J genes are TRBV28 and TRBJ1-2; D call uncertain. V was pared by 6 bases and J by 4 bases, with 9 bases between. Germline V gives CDR1 MDHEN, CDR2 SYDVKM. There are 12 residues in the CDR3. CDR3 bases: TGTGCCAGCAGCTTCCGGGCCTATGGCTACACCTTC. Amino acid sequence: CASSFRAYGYTF.

The CDR3: CASSYGGGDKQETQYF. The CDR3 DNA follows: TGTGCCAGCAGTTACGGTGGTGGGGACAAACAAGAGACCCAGTACTTC. This chain links TRBV6-5 with TRBJ2-5; the D gene is possibly TRBD1 (6 bases). The V end was cut by 2 bases, the J end by 2 bases, with 15 bases between. CDR1 and CDR2 from the germline V gene are MNHEY and SVGAGI. The CDR3 spans 16 residues.

V usage is TRBV14 and J usage is TRBJ2-1; tentative D call: TRBD2 (5 bases). V lost 4 bases and J 4 bases, leaving 17 bases between the germline ends. Germline V gives CDR1 SGHDN, CDR2 FVKESK. The CDR3 runs to 16 residues. CDR3 DNA sequence: TGTGCCAGCAGCCCTGACCGCAATAGCGTATACAATGAGCAGTTCTTC. Its protein is CASSPDRNSVYNEQFF.

The chain is built from TRBV10-3 and TRBJ1-3; TRBD1 aligns across 10 bases. Germline loops: CDR1 ENHRY, CDR2 SYGVKD. Unmatched junction bases numbered 13, after V lost 10 bases and J lost 4 bases. There are 16 residues in the CDR3. CDR3 amino acids: CATNQRQGAMGNTIYF. CDR3 nucleotides: TGTGCCACCAATCAACGACAGGGGGCGATGGGAAACACCATATATTTT.